This TCR beta chain was recorded in a study of blood T cells in healthy people across ages. The CDR3 sequence is 13 residues long. The germline V gene has CDR1 SEHNR and CDR2 FQNEAQ (reference sequence). Healthy Caucasians from Russia aged roughly 6 to 100 served as donors. Study-level results: Roughly linear declines in TCR beta diversity per million T cells occurred with age.

For this clonotype: Its matching antigen is unknown. One junction end disagrees with the germline gene, perhaps due to a read error.

Then a second PCR, running about 6 to 12 cycles, was carried out with a sample-barcoded 5' primer and a J-beta primer mix. TCRdb re-called the 5' RACE reads through MiXCR, storing one row per CDR3 protein. Here the sample spans more than 800,000 distinct CDR3 sequences, about 28% being singletons. Sequenced material: blood. This clonotype was obtained from a woman over 75 in good health. The chain carries TRBV7-9 and TRBJ2-1; a weak D match, TRBD1 (5 bases). The CDR3 DNA is TGTGCCAGCACCTTAGGGGATTACAATGAGCAGTTCTTC. Amino acid sequence: CASTLGDYNEQFF.